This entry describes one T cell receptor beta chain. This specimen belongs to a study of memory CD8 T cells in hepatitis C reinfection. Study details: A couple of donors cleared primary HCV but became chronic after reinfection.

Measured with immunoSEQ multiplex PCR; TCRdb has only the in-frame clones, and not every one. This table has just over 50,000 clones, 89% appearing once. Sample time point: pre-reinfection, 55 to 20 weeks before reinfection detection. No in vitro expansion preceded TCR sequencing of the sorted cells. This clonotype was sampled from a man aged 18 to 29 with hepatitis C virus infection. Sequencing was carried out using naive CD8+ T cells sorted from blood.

The chain's CDR3 is CASTSNTGELFF. In DNA, the CDR3 is TGTGCCAGCACTAGCAACACCGGGGAGCTGTTTTTT. The chain has TRBV6-4 and TRBJ2-2, with D perhaps TRBD2 (5 bases). The CDR3 extends over 12 amino acids. Trimming pared 7 bases from V and 2 bases from J, leaving 5 bases between. Per the germline V gene, CDR1 is MRHNA and CDR2 is SNTAGT.